This T cell receptor beta chain originates from a study of Graves' ophthalmopathy and Graves' hyperthyroidism. Amplification targeted the TCR beta CDR3 regions, with RNA transcripts as the source material. Scientists carried out first-round RT-PCR using HTBI primers and then a second-round multiplex PCR. Each CDR3 protein gets one entry after TCRdb re-called the multiplex PCR reads with MiXCR. The table lists hundreds of thousands of distinct CDR3 sequences, 22% of them singletons, with approximately 6.9% in the top ten. The CDR3 has 15 amino acids. V was clipped by 5 bases and J by 3 bases; unmatched bases: 5.

Sequenced sample: peripheral blood. The chain combines TRBV12-3 or TRBV12-4 with TRBJ1-1, with 11 bases identical to TRBD1. This TCR derives from a woman between 18 and 29 years old with stable Graves' hyperthyroidism. Some clones in this sample may be carry-over from other donors' samples. Here the CDR3 DNA reads TGTGCCAGCAGTCTGGACAGGGGGCATGACACTGAAGCTTTCTTT. Amino acids: CASSLDRGHDTEAFF.